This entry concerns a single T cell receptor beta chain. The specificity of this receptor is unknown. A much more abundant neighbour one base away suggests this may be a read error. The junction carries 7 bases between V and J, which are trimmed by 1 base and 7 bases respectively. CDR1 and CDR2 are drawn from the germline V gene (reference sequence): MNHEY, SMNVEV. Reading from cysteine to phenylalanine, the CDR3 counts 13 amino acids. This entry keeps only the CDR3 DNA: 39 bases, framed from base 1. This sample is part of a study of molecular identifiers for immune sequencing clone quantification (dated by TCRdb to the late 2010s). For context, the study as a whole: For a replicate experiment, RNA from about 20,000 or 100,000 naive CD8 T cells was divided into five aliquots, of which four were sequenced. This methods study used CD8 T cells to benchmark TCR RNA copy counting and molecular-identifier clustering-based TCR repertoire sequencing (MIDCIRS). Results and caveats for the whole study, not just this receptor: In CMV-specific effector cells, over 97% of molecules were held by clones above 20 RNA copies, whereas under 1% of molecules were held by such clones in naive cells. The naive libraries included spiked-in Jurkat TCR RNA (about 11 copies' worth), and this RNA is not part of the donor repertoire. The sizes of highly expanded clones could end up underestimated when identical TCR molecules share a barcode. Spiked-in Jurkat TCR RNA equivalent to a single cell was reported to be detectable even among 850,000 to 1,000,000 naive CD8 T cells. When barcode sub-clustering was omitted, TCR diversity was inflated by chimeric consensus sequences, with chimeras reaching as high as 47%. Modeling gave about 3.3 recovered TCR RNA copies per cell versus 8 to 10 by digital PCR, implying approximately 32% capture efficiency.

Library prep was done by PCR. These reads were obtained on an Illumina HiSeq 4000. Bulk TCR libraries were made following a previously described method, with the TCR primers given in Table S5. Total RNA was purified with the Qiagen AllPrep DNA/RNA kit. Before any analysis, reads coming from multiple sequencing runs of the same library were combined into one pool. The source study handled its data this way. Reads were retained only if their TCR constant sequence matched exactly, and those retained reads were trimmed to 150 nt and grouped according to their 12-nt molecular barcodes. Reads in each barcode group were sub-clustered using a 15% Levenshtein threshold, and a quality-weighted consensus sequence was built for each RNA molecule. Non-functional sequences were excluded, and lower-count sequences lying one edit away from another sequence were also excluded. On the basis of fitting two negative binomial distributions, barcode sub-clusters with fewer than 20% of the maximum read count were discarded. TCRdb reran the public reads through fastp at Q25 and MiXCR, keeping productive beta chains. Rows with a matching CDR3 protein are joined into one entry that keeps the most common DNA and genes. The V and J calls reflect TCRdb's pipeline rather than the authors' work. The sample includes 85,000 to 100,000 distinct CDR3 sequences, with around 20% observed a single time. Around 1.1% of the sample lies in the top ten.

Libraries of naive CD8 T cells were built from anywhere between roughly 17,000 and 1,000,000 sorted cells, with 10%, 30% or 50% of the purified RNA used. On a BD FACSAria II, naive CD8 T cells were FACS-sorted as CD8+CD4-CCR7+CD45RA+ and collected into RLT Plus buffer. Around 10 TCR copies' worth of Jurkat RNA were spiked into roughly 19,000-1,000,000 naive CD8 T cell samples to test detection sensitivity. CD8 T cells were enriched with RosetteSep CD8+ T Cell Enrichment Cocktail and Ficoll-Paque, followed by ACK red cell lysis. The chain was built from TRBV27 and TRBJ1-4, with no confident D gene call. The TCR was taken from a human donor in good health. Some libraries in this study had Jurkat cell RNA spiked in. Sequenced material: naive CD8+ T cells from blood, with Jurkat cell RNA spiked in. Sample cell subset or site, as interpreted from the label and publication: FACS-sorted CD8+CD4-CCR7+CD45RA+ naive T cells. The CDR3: CASSLFRGEKLFF. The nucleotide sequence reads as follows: TGTGCCAGCAGTTTATTTCGGGGTGAAAAACTGTTTTTT.